Reported below is one TCR beta chain. Its specificity is unknown. The PCR employed 60 Vbeta primers together with 13 Jbeta primers. Using immunoSEQ multiplex PCR, the repertoire was profiled, and TCRdb retains in-frame clones only, with some absent. The table records 310,000 or so clones, over 85% of them present only once. This sample is part of a study of cytomegalovirus exposure and HLA in healthy donors. Findings and limits, study-wide: In most subjects, TCR beta sequences reportedly gave accurate predictions of HLA-A and HLA-B alleles. Earlier analysis found most TCR beta V segments productive about 87% or about 30% of the time. Several V segments, TRBV6-2 and TRBV6-3 among them, could not be told apart and were dropped. Reported performance of the classifier showed diagnosis of cytomegalovirus status with high specificity and sensitivity.

The CDR3 consists of 14 residues. Trimming left V 0 bases short and J 4 bases short, with 10 bases between. The germline CDR1 and CDR2 sequences are MNHNY and SVGAGI (reference sequence). This chain connects TRBV6-6 to TRBJ2-7; perhaps TRBD1 as D (5 bases). What was sequenced was PBMCs. This sequence originates from a woman under 30 in good health and CMV-seronegative. For the CDR3, the DNA is TGTGCCAGCAGTTACTCGACAGAGTTATACGAGCAGTACTTC. It codes for CASSYSTELYEQYF.